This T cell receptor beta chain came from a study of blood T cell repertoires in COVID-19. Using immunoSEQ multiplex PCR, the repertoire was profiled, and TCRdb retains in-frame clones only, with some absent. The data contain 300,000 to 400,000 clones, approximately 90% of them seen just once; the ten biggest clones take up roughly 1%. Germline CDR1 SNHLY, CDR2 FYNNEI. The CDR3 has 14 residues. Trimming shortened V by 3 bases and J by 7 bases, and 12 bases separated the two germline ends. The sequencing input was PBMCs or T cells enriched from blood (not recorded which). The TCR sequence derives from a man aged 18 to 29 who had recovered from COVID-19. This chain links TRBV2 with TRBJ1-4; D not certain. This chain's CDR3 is CASSEMAAAEKLFF. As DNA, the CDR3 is TGTGCCAGCAGTGAGATGGCGGCAGCTGAAAAACTGTTTTTT.